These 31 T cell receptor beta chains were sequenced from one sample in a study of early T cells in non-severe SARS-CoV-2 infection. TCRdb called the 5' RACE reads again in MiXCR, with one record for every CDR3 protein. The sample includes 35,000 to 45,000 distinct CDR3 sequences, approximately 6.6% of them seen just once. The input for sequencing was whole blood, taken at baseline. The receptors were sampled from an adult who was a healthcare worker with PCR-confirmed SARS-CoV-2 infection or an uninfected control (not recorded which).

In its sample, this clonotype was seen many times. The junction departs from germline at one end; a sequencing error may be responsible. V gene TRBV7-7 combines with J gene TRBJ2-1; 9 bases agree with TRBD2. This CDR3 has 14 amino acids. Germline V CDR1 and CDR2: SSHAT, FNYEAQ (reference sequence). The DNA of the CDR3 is TGTGCTAGCAGCTTAGCGGGAGATAGGAATGAGCAGTTCTTC. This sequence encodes CASSLAGDRNEQFF.

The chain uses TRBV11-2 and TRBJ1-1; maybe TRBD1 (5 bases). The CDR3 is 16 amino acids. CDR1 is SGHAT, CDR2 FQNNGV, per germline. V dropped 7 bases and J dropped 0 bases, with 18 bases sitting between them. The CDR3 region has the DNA TGTGCCAGCAACCTCCTGTTCCGGGGGATGAACACTGAAGCTTTCTTT. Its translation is CASNLLFRGMNTEAFF.

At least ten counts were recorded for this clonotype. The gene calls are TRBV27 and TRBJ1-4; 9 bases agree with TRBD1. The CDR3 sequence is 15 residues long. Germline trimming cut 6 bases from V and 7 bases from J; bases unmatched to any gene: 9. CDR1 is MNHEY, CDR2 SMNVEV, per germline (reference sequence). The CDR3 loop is CASRMTGGIFEKLFF. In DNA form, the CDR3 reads TGTGCCAGCAGAATGACAGGGGGGATTTTTGAAAAACTGTTTTTT.

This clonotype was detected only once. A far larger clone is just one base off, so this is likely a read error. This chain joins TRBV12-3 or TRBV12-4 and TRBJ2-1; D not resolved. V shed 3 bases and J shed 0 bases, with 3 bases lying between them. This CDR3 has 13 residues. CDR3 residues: CASSFSSYNEQFF. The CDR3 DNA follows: TGTGCCAGCAGTTTTAGCTCCTACAATGAGCAGTTCTTC.

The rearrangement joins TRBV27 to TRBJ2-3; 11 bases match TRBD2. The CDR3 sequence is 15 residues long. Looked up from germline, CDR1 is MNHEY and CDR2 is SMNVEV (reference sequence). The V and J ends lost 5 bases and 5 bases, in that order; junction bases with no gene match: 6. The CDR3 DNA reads TGTGCCAGCAGTCCTCTAGCGGGAGGTGAAGATACGCAGTATTTT. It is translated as CASSPLAGGEDTQYF.

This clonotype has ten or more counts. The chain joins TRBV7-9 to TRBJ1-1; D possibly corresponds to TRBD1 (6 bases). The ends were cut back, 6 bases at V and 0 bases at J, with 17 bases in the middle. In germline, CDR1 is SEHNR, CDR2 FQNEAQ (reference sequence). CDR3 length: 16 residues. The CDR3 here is CASRLPGHLMNTEAFF. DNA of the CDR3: TGTGCCAGCAGACTACCGGGACACCTAATGAACACTGAAGCTTTCTTT.

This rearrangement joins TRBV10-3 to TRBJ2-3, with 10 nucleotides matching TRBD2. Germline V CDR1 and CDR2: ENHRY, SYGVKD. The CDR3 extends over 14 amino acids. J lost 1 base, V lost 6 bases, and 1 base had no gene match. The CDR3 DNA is TGTGCCATCAGCACTAGCGGGGGCACAGATACGCAGTATTTT. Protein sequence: CAISTSGGTDTQYF.

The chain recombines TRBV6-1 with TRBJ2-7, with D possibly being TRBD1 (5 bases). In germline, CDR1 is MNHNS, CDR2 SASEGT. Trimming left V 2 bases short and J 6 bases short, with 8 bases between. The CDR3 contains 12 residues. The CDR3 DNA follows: TGTGCCAGCAGTGAATTTAGGGGCGAGCAGTACTTC. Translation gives CASSEFRGEQYF.

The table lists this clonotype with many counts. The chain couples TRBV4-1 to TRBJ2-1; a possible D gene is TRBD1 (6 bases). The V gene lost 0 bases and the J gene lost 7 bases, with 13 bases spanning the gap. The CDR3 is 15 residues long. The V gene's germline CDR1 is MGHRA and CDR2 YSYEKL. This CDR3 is CASSQDHGRGNEQFF. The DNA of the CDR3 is TGCGCCAGCAGCCAAGATCATGGCAGGGGTAATGAGCAGTTCTTC.

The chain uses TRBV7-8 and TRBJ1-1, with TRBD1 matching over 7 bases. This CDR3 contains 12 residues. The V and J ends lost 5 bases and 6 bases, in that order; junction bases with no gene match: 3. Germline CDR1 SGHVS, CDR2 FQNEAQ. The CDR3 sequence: CASSGQVPEAFF. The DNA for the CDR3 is TGTGCCAGCAGCGGACAGGTCCCTGAAGCTTTCTTT.

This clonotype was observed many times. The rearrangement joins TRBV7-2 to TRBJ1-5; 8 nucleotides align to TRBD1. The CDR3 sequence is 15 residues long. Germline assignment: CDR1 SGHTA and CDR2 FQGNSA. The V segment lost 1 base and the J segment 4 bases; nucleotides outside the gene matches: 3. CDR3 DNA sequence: TGTGCCAGCAGCTTAGGGACAGGGTGGAATCAGCCCCAGCATTTT. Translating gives CASSLGTGWNQPQHF.

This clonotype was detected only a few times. The CDR3 protein is CASRQDSNQPQHF. Written as DNA, the CDR3 is TGTGCCAGCAGACAGGATAGCAATCAGCCCCAGCATTTT. This rearrangement joins TRBV12-3 or TRBV12-4 to TRBJ1-5, with D perhaps TRBD1 (5 bases). The CDR3 has 13 amino acids. Trimming removed 6 bases at V and 0 bases at J, with 6 bases between.

CDR3 DNA sequence: TGTGCCAGTAGTATTCAGGACGGGGGTTACAATGAGCAGTTCTTC. Its protein product is CASSIQDGGYNEQFF. This rearrangement joins TRBV19 to TRBJ2-1; TRBD2 might be the D (6 bases). CDR1 and CDR2 from the germline V gene are LNHDA and SQIVND (reference sequence). V lost 3 bases and J 4 bases, leaving 13 bases between the germline ends. The CDR3 length is 15 residues.

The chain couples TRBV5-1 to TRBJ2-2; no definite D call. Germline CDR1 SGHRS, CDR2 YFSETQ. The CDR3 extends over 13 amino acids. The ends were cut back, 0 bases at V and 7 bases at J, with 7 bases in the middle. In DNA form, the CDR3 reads TGCGCCAGCAGCTTGGTGAAGAGCGGGGAGCTGTTTTTT. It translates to CASSLVKSGELFF.

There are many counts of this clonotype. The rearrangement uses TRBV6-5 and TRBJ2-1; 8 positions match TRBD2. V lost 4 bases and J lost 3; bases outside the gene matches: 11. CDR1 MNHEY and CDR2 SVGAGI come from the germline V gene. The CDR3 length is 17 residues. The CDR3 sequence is CASSSAGVGVDYNEQFF. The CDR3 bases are TGTGCCAGCAGTTCAGCGGGAGTTGGGGTTGACTACAATGAGCAGTTCTTC.

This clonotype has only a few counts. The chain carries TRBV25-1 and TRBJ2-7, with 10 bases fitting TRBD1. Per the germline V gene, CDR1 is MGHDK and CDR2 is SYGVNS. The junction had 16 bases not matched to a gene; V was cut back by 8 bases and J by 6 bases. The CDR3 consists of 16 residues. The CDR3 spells CASQRADGTGAAEQYF. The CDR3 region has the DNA TGTGCCAGCCAGAGGGCTGATGGGACAGGGGCCGCCGAGCAGTACTTC.

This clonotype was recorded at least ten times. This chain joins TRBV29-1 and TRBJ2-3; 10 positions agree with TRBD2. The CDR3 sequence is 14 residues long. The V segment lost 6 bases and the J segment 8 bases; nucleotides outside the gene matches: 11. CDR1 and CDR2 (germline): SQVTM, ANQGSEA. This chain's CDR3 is CSVDRAGGSGTQYF. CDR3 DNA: TGCAGCGTCGATAGAGCGGGAGGGAGCGGTACGCAGTATTTT.

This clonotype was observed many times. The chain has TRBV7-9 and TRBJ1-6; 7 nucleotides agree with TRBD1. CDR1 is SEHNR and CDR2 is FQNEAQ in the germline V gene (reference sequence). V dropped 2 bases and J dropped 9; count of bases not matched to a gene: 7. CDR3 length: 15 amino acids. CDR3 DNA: TGTGCCAGCAGCTTATCTGTCCAGGGGGTTTCACCCCTCCACTTT. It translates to CASSLSVQGVSPLHF.

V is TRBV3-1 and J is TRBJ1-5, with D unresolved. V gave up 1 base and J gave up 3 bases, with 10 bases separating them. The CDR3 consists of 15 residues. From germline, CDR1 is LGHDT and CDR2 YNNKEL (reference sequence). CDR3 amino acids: CASSQGHIINQPQHF. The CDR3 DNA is TGTGCCAGCAGCCAAGGGCATATTATCAATCAGCCCCAGCATTTT.

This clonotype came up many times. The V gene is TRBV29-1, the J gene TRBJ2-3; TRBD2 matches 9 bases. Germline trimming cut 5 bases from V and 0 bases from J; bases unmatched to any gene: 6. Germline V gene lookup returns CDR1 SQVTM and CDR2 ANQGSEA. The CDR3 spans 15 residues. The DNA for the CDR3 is TGCAGCGTTCAGCGGGAGGCAACTAGCACAGATACGCAGTATTTT. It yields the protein CSVQREATSTDTQYF.

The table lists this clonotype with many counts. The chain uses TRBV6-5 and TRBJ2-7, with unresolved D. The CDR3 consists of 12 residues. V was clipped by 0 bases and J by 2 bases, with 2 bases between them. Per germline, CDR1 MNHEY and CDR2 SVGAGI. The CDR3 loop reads CASSYSTYEQYF. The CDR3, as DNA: TGTGCCAGCAGTTACTCCACCTACGAGCAGTACTTC.

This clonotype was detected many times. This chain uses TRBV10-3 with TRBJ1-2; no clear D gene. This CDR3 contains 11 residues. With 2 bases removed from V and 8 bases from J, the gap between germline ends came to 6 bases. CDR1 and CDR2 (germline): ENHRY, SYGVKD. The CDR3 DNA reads TGTGCCATCAGTGAGGAGAGAGGCTACACCTTC. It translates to CAISEERGYTF.

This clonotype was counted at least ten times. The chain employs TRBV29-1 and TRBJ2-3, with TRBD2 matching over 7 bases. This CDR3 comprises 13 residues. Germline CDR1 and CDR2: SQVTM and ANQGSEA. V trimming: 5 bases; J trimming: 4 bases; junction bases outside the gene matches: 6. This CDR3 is CSVFGRLSDTQYF. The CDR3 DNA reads TGCAGCGTTTTCGGGAGGCTATCAGATACGCAGTATTTT.

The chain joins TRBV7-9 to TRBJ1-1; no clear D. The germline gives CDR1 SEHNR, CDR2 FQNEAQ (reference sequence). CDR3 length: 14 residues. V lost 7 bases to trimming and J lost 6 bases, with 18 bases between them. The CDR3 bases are TGTGCCAGCACCATCCTTGCCGGTGGAGCTGAAGCTTTCTTT. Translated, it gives CASTILAGGAEAFF.

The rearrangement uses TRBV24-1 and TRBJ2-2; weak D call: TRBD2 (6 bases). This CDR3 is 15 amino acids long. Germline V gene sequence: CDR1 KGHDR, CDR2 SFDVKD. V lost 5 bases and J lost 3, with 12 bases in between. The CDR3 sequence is CATSAGAGYTGELFF. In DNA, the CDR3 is TGTGCCACCAGTGCCGGGGCGGGGTACACCGGGGAGCTGTTTTTT.

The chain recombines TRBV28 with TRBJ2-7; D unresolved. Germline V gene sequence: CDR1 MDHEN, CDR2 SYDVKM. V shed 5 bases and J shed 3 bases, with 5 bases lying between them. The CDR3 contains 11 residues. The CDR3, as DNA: TGTGCCAGCAGTCAGGTCTACGAGCAGTACTTC. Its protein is CASSQVYEQYF.

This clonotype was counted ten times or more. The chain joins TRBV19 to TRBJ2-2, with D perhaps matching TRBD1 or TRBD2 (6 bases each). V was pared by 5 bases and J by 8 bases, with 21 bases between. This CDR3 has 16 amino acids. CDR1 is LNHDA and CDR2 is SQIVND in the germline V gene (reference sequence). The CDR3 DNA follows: TGTGCCAGTAGTGTTTTGTCCGGGGGCGAGATTGGGGAGCTGTTTTTT. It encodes CASSVLSGGEIGELFF.

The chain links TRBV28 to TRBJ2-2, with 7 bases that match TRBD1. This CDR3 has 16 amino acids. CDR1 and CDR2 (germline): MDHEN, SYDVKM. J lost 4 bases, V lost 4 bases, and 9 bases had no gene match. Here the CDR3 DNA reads TGTGCCAGCAGTTCCCCGGGACAGAAGGGCACCGGGGAGCTGTTTTTT. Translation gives CASSSPGQKGTGELFF.

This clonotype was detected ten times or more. The CDR3 reads CSAPEYRTTNSPLHF. CDR3 sequence (DNA): TGCAGTGCCCCCGAGTACAGGACCACCAATTCACCCCTCCACTTT. This chain joins TRBV20-1 and TRBJ1-6; tentative D call: TRBD1 (5 bases). This CDR3 region has 15 residues. CDR1 is DFQATT and CDR2 is SNEGSKA in the germline V gene (reference sequence). The V end was cut by 6 bases, the J end by 7 bases, with 19 bases between.

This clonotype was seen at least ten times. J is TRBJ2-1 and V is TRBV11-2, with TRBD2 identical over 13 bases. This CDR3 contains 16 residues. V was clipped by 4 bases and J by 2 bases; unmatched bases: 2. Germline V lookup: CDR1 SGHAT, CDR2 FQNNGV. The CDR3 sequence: CASSWGLAGTYNEQFF. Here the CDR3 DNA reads TGTGCCAGCAGCTGGGGACTAGCGGGAACCTACAATGAGCAGTTCTTC.

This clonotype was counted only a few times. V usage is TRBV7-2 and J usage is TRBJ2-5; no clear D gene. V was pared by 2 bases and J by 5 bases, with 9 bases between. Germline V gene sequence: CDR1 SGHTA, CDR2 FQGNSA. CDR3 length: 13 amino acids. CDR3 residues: CASSLLFGETQYF. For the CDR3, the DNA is TGTGCCAGCAGCTTACTTTTCGGGGAGACCCAGTACTTC.